Listed below are T cell receptor beta chains from one sample, sequenced in a study of T cell repertoires in cytomegalovirus infection. MiXCR, run by TCRdb on the reads, gives a single entry per CDR3 protein. The table shows a few hundred thousand distinct CDR3 sequences, with under 25% occurring only once. Antigens of these TCRs are unknown. The material was cultured PBMCs, obtained from culture after CMV antigen stimulation. The receptors stem from a human donor in good health (CMV status not recorded). Some clones in this sample may be carry-over from other donors' samples. Each CDR3 is given with its conserved first and last residue. The D gene is left open where the match is weak. Expanded clones get a size class; other rows say once, few or many, or leave the size out.

v_call: TRBV4-3; d_call: .; j_call: TRBJ2-1; clone_size: few; cdr3_aa: CASSPEGPTTYNEQFF; cdr3_nt: TGCGCCAGCAGCCCCGAGGGACCCACCACTTACAATGAGCAGTTCTTC
v_call: TRBV6-2/TRBV6-3; d_call: TRBD2; j_call: TRBJ2-3; clone_size: few; cdr3_aa: CASSLGGSANTQYF; cdr3_nt: TGTGCCAGCAGCCTGGGAGGGAGCGCGAATACGCAGTATTTT
v_call: TRBV7-2; d_call: .; j_call: TRBJ2-7; clone_size: many; cdr3_aa: CASSGASHYEQYF; cdr3_nt: TGTGCCAGCAGCGGGGCCTCGCACTACGAGCAGTACTTC
v_call: TRBV6-5; d_call: TRBD2; j_call: TRBJ2-3; clone_size: .; cdr3_aa: CASSPTSGKRDTQYF; cdr3_nt: TGTGCCAGCAGTCCGACTAGCGGGAAGAGAGATACGCAGTATTTT
v_call: TRBV6-5; d_call: TRBD2; j_call: TRBJ2-7; clone_size: .; cdr3_aa: CASSYSLAGGAYEQYF; cdr3_nt: TGTGCCAGCAGTTACTCCCTAGCGGGAGGAGCCTACGAGCAGTACTTC
v_call: TRBV7-9; d_call: .; j_call: TRBJ1-3; clone_size: .; cdr3_aa: CASSPRTGNTIYF; cdr3_nt: TGTGCCAGCAGCCCGAGGACTGGAAACACCATATATTTT
v_call: TRBV6-2/TRBV6-3; d_call: .; j_call: TRBJ2-1; clone_size: .; cdr3_aa: CASSYDMGTNEQFF; cdr3_nt: TGTGCCAGCAGCTATGACATGGGGACGAATGAGCAGTTCTTC
v_call: TRBV7-8; d_call: .; j_call: TRBJ1-1; clone_size: few; cdr3_aa: CASSLVVRQYNTEAFF; cdr3_nt: TGTGCCAGCAGCTTAGTGGTCAGACAGTATAACACTGAAGCTTTCTTT
v_call: TRBV7-9; d_call: .; j_call: TRBJ1-5; clone_size: few; cdr3_aa: CASSLGWGGQPQHF; cdr3_nt: TGTGCCAGCAGCCTAGGATGGGGCGGCCAGCCCCAGCATTTT
v_call: TRBV5-4; d_call: .; j_call: TRBJ2-3; clone_size: .; cdr3_aa: CASSLFPGADTQYF; cdr3_nt: TGTGCCAGCAGCTTGTTCCCGGGGGCGGATACGCAGTATTTT
v_call: TRBV6-2/TRBV6-3; d_call: TRBD2; j_call: TRBJ2-7; clone_size: many; cdr3_aa: CASSSGLAGAYEQYF; cdr3_nt: TGTGCCAGCAGTTCCGGACTAGCGGGAGCCTACGAGCAGTACTTC
v_call: TRBV20-1; d_call: .; j_call: TRBJ2-3; clone_size: few; cdr3_aa: CSATRGTDTQYF; cdr3_nt: TGCAGTGCTACCAGAGGCACAGATACGCAGTATTTT
v_call: TRBV19; d_call: .; j_call: TRBJ2-1; clone_size: .; cdr3_aa: CASSILLGGRRLEQFF; cdr3_nt: TGTGCCAGTAGTATTCTCCTTGGGGGGAGGCGCCTGGAGCAGTTCTTC
v_call: TRBV7-9; d_call: TRBD2; j_call: TRBJ2-1; clone_size: .; cdr3_aa: CASSLEIGTSGRMNEQFF; cdr3_nt: TGTGCCAGCAGCTTAGAAATAGGGACTAGCGGGAGGATGAATGAGCAGTTCTTC
v_call: TRBV7-2; d_call: .; j_call: TRBJ1-2; clone_size: few; cdr3_aa: CASSLLGRSNYGYTF; cdr3_nt: TGTGCCAGCAGCTTGCTGGGGAGATCTAACTATGGCTACACCTTC
v_call: TRBV7-2; d_call: .; j_call: TRBJ1-4; clone_size: .; cdr3_aa: CASSSDRSTPGKLFF; cdr3_nt: TGTGCCAGCAGCTCTGACAGATCAACTCCAGGAAAACTGTTTTTT
v_call: TRBV6-6; d_call: .; j_call: TRBJ1-3; clone_size: many; cdr3_aa: CASSYRGPSGNTIYF; cdr3_nt: TGTGCCAGCAGTTACCGGGGACCCTCTGGAAACACCATATATTTT
v_call: TRBV7-7; d_call: TRBD1; j_call: TRBJ2-1; clone_size: .; cdr3_aa: CASSPITTGRQFF; cdr3_nt: TGTGCTAGCAGCCCGATTACGACAGGGAGGCAGTTCTTC
v_call: TRBV7-2; d_call: TRBD2; j_call: TRBJ2-7; clone_size: many; cdr3_aa: CASSQGLATTYEQYF; cdr3_nt: TGTGCCAGCAGCCAAGGACTAGCGACAACCTACGAGCAGTACTTC
v_call: TRBV7-2; d_call: .; j_call: TRBJ1-1; clone_size: many; cdr3_aa: CASSLASRTTEAFF; cdr3_nt: TGTGCCAGCAGCTTAGCGAGCAGGACCACTGAAGCTTTCTTT
v_call: TRBV7-2; d_call: .; j_call: TRBJ2-4; clone_size: many; cdr3_aa: CASSPPARRNIQYF; cdr3_nt: TGTGCCAGCAGCCCACCTGCCAGACGAAACATTCAGTACTTC
v_call: TRBV6-1; d_call: .; j_call: TRBJ2-1; clone_size: few; cdr3_aa: CASSYVGKGEQFF; cdr3_nt: TGTGCCAGCAGTTATGTTGGGAAAGGCGAGCAGTTCTTC
v_call: TRBV20-1; d_call: TRBD1; j_call: TRBJ2-3; clone_size: .; cdr3_aa: CSAPPGQGTDTQYF; cdr3_nt: TGCAGTGCTCCCCCGGGACAGGGCACAGATACGCAGTATTTT
v_call: TRBV7-8; d_call: .; j_call: TRBJ2-1; clone_size: many; cdr3_aa: CASNTNQAVRRNEQFF; cdr3_nt: TGTGCCAGCAACACTAACCAAGCGGTTAGACGGAATGAGCAGTTCTTC
v_call: TRBV7-2; d_call: TRBD2; j_call: TRBJ2-5; clone_size: many; cdr3_aa: CASSTGTSVVETQYF; cdr3_nt: TGTGCCAGCAGCACAGGGACTAGCGTGGTAGAGACCCAGTACTTC
v_call: TRBV4-3; d_call: TRBD1; j_call: TRBJ2-2; clone_size: .; cdr3_aa: CASSQEPTGGTGELFF; cdr3_nt: TGCGCCAGCAGCCAAGAACCCACAGGGGGGACCGGGGAGCTGTTTTTT
v_call: TRBV6-1; d_call: TRBD1; j_call: TRBJ1-5; clone_size: many; cdr3_aa: CASSQGGRNQPQHF; cdr3_nt: TGTGCCAGCAGTCAGGGGGGGAGAAATCAGCCCCAGCATTTT
v_call: TRBV19; d_call: .; j_call: TRBJ1-1; clone_size: few; cdr3_aa: CASSRKEAGKLGFF; cdr3_nt: TGTGCCAGTAGTAGAAAGGAGGCCGGTAAACTTGGATTTTTT
v_call: TRBV19; d_call: TRBD2; j_call: TRBJ2-2; clone_size: few; cdr3_aa: CASKLAGERIGGELFF; cdr3_nt: TGTGCCAGTAAGTTGGCGGGAGAGAGGATTGGCGGGGAGCTGTTTTTT
v_call: TRBV7-2; d_call: TRBD2; j_call: TRBJ2-3; clone_size: few; cdr3_aa: CASSPGLAGGNTDTQYF; cdr3_nt: TGTGCCAGCAGCCCAGGACTAGCGGGCGGTAACACAGATACGCAGTATTTT
v_call: TRBV29-1; d_call: .; j_call: TRBJ1-1; clone_size: many; cdr3_aa: CSVVGADGGIGAFF; cdr3_nt: TGCAGCGTTGTGGGAGCCGACGGGGGCATAGGGGCTTTCTTT
v_call: TRBV12-5; d_call: .; j_call: TRBJ2-2; clone_size: few; cdr3_aa: CASGLVLKGGDTGELFF; cdr3_nt: TGTGCTAGTGGTTTGGTTTTGAAGGGGGGAGACACCGGGGAGCTGTTTTTT
v_call: TRBV12-3/TRBV12-4; d_call: .; j_call: TRBJ2-3; clone_size: .; cdr3_aa: CASSFEVAAAQYF; cdr3_nt: TGTGCCAGCAGTTTCGAGGTGGCAGCGGCGCAGTATTTT
v_call: TRBV5-5; d_call: .; j_call: TRBJ1-2; clone_size: once; cdr3_aa: CASSGIGDRGYGYTF; cdr3_nt: TGTGCCAGCAGCGGCATCGGCGATAGGGGTTATGGCTACACCTTC
v_call: TRBV20-1; d_call: .; j_call: TRBJ2-7; clone_size: .; cdr3_aa: CSARTRLAYEQYF; cdr3_nt: TGCAGTGCTAGAACGAGACTAGCCTACGAGCAGTACTTC
v_call: TRBV5-1; d_call: .; j_call: TRBJ2-2; clone_size: .; cdr3_aa: CASSLVNGDGELFF; cdr3_nt: TGCGCCAGCAGCTTGGTTAACGGGGACGGGGAGCTGTTTTTT
v_call: TRBV3-1; d_call: .; j_call: TRBJ1-5; clone_size: few; cdr3_aa: CASSQDQSGRDTYRYSNQPQHF; cdr3_nt: TGTGCCAGCAGCCAAGATCAGTCCGGCAGGGACACGTATAGATATAGCAATCAGCCCCAGCATTTT
v_call: TRBV19; d_call: .; j_call: TRBJ2-1; clone_size: .; cdr3_aa: CASSEAYSSYNEQFF; cdr3_nt: TGTGCCAGTAGTGAGGCTTACAGCTCCTACAATGAGCAGTTCTTC
v_call: TRBV11-2; d_call: .; j_call: TRBJ1-1; clone_size: few; cdr3_aa: CASSLDSVTEAFF; cdr3_nt: TGTGCCAGCAGCTTAGATTCGGTGACTGAAGCTTTCTTT
v_call: TRBV11-2; d_call: .; j_call: TRBJ2-1; clone_size: few; cdr3_aa: CASSLGETTTSF; cdr3_nt: TGTGCCAGCAGCTTAGGAGAGACTACCACCTCTTTC
v_call: TRBV6-2/TRBV6-3; d_call: .; j_call: TRBJ2-5; clone_size: few; cdr3_aa: CASTTRERGETQYF; cdr3_nt: TGTGCCAGCACGACACGTGAGAGGGGAGAGACCCAGTACTTC
v_call: TRBV5-1; d_call: .; j_call: TRBJ2-7; clone_size: few; cdr3_aa: CASSLRQTPGYEQYF; cdr3_nt: TGCGCCAGCAGCCTAAGACAGACCCCTGGCTACGAGCAGTACTTC
v_call: TRBV3-1; d_call: .; j_call: TRBJ2-1; clone_size: .; cdr3_aa: CASSHGPNEQFF; cdr3_nt: TGTGCCAGCAGCCACGGACCCAATGAGCAGTTCTTC
v_call: TRBV7-8; d_call: .; j_call: TRBJ1-3; clone_size: many; cdr3_aa: CASSLTGSGNTIYF; cdr3_nt: TGTGCCAGCAGCTTAACGGGGTCTGGAAACACCATATATTTT
v_call: TRBV30; d_call: .; j_call: TRBJ1-1; clone_size: .; cdr3_aa: CAWSAGRGSGAFF; cdr3_nt: TGTGCCTGGAGTGCGGGCAGGGGCAGTGGAGCTTTCTTT
v_call: TRBV6-6; d_call: .; j_call: TRBJ2-7; clone_size: .; cdr3_aa: CASSSPGRIAGSYEQYF; cdr3_nt: TGTGCCAGCAGTTCTCCCGGGAGAATAGCCGGCTCCTACGAGCAGTACTTC
v_call: TRBV7-9; d_call: TRBD2; j_call: TRBJ2-7; clone_size: many; cdr3_aa: CASSFTAGREYEQYF; cdr3_nt: TGTGCCAGCAGCTTTACCGCGGGGCGGGAGTACGAGCAGTACTTC
v_call: TRBV9; d_call: .; j_call: TRBJ1-1; clone_size: .; cdr3_aa: CASSVAAGRETEAFF; cdr3_nt: TGTGCCAGCAGCGTAGCGGCGGGGAGGGAGACTGAAGCTTTCTTT
v_call: TRBV20-1; d_call: TRBD2; j_call: TRBJ2-1; clone_size: .; cdr3_aa: CSARVYGGSTEQFF; cdr3_nt: TGCAGTGCTAGAGTTTATGGCGGGAGCACTGAGCAGTTCTTC
v_call: TRBV12-3/TRBV12-4; d_call: TRBD1; j_call: TRBJ1-4; clone_size: .; cdr3_aa: CASSFRGPEKLFF; cdr3_nt: TGTGCCAGCAGCTTTAGGGGGCCTGAAAAACTGTTTTTT
v_call: TRBV9; d_call: .; j_call: TRBJ2-1; clone_size: .; cdr3_aa: CASSVVGEGGNEQFF; cdr3_nt: TGTGCCAGCAGCGTAGTAGGGGAGGGGGGCAATGAGCAGTTCTTC
v_call: TRBV27; d_call: .; j_call: TRBJ1-1; clone_size: few; cdr3_aa: CASSLGDRTEAFF; cdr3_nt: TGTGCCAGCAGTTTGGGGGATCGGACTGAAGCTTTCTTT
v_call: TRBV11-2; d_call: .; j_call: TRBJ2-5; clone_size: .; cdr3_aa: CASSSRPQGRQETQYF; cdr3_nt: TGTGCCAGCAGCTCCCGACCTCAGGGGCGCCAAGAGACCCAGTACTTC
v_call: TRBV7-9; d_call: .; j_call: TRBJ1-4; clone_size: .; cdr3_aa: CASTHQNLDPSSEKLFF; cdr3_nt: TGTGCCAGCACCCACCAGAACCTGGATCCGTCGTCTGAAAAACTGTTTTTT
v_call: TRBV12-3/TRBV12-4; d_call: .; j_call: TRBJ2-7; clone_size: .; cdr3_aa: CASSLRGTSYEQYF; cdr3_nt: TGTGCCAGCAGTTTACGGGGGACCTCCTACGAGCAGTACTTC
v_call: TRBV11-3; d_call: TRBD2; j_call: TRBJ2-1; clone_size: .; cdr3_aa: CASSSREGSGNEQFF; cdr3_nt: TGTGCCAGCAGCTCCCGGGAGGGCTCAGGCAATGAGCAGTTCTTC
v_call: TRBV25-1; d_call: .; j_call: TRBJ1-6; clone_size: few; cdr3_aa: CASGIRAHDNSPLHF; cdr3_nt: TGTGCCAGCGGTATCAGGGCTCACGATAATTCACCCCTCCACTTT
v_call: TRBV5-5; d_call: TRBD2; j_call: TRBJ2-2; clone_size: few; cdr3_aa: CASSSVSRGATGELFF; cdr3_nt: TGTGCCAGCAGCTCGGTATCGCGGGGGGCCACCGGGGAGCTGTTTTTT